These T cell receptor beta chains were read from a single sample in a study of T cell responses to AZD1222 COVID-19 vaccine. The protocol was immunoSEQ multiplex PCR, while the TCRdb copy is restricted to in-frame clones and leaves out a portion. The data contain roughly 85,000 clones, roughly 87% of them singletons. The material sequenced was peripheral blood, taken on day 0 of MenACWY control vaccination. Receptors were obtained from an adult in good health. CDR3s include the opening cysteine and the closing phenylalanine or tryptophan. A D gene is named only where the DNA matches it firmly. Size values are once, few and many counts, or a class for expanded clones, and some rows have none.

TRBV19	TRBD1	TRBJ2-2	-	TGTGCCAGTAGTAGCGGGACAGGGAAGCTGTTTTTT	CASSSGTGKLFF
TRBV10-3	-	TRBJ2-2	-	TGTGCCATCAGTGCACAGAACACCGGGGAGCTGTTTTTT	CAISAQNTGELFF
TRBV5-1	-	TRBJ1-2	once	TGCGCCAGCAGCTTGGAGGGATCCGGGACCCCCTACACCTTC	CASSLEGSGTPYTF
TRBV12-3/TRBV12-4	-	TRBJ1-1	-	TGTGCCAGCACTCGGAACCCTTACAGGGCTTTCTTT	CASTRNPYRAFF
TRBV29-1	TRBD2	TRBJ2-3	-	TGCAGCGTTGAAATCGGGGGGGGCGATACGCAGTATTTT	CSVEIGGGDTQYF
TRBV10-1	-	TRBJ2-5	once	TGCGCCAGCTCCCTAGAGGGCCCCCGGACCGAGACCCAGTACTTC	CASSLEGPRTETQYF
TRBV28	-	TRBJ2-3	-	TGTGCCAGCAGCCTCCGGGTCGCGCAAACAGATACGCAGTATTTT	CASSLRVAQTDTQYF
TRBV2	TRBD1	TRBJ2-1	-	TGTGCCAGCAGCGTCGACAGGGGGTCCTACAATGAGCAGTTCTTC	CASSVDRGSYNEQFF
TRBV27	TRBD1	TRBJ1-2	few	TGTGCCAGCAGTTTATCGGGTAGGGGGCAATATGGCTACACCTTC	CASSLSGRGQYGYTF
TRBV6-5	TRBD1	TRBJ1-2	-	TGTGCCACACAGGGGCCTCTCAACTATGGCTACACCTTC	CATQGPLNYGYTF